These 21 T cell receptor beta chains share one sample of origin, sequenced in a study of T cells in localized non-small cell lung cancer. TCRdb's copy holds only in-frame clones and misses some; the assay was immunoSEQ multiplex PCR. The sample lists thousands of clones, 25% to 35% occurring once. The sample in question was normal lung tissue next to the tumor, obtained before any cancer treatment. The receptors derive from a man aged 40 to 69 with stage I lung adenocarcinoma.

This clone is classed as large. V is TRBV6-8 and J is TRBJ2-1, with a possible D match to TRBD1 (5 bases). The CDR3 is 12 residues long. The V end lost 5 bases, the J end lost 8 bases, and 10 bases lay between the germline ends. The germline CDR1 and CDR2 sequences are MNHGY and SAAAGT. CDR3 in amino acids: CASSPRVDEQFF. DNA for the CDR3: TGTGCCAGCAGTCCCAGGGTTGATGAGCAGTTCTTC.

This chain connects TRBV5-1 to TRBJ1-4, with TRBD1 identical over 10 bases. CDR3 length: 15 amino acids. In germline, CDR1 is SGHRS, CDR2 YFSETQ. The J segment lost 7 bases and the V segment lost 2 bases, leaving 5 bases of the junction unmatched. The CDR3 nucleotides are TGCGCCAGCAGCTTCGCGAGGACAGGGGGTGAAAAACTGTTTTTT. This sequence encodes CASSFARTGGEKLFF.

This clone has only one observation. The V call is TRBV5-1, the J call TRBJ1-1, with TRBD1 identical over 9 bases. This CDR3 contains 15 residues. The J segment lost 1 base and the V segment lost 2 bases, leaving 3 bases of the junction unmatched. In germline, CDR1 is SGHRS, CDR2 YFSETQ. The CDR3 is CASSLQGAGNTEAFF. The CDR3 DNA follows: TGCGCCAGCAGCTTACAGGGGGCGGGGAACACTGAAGCTTTCTTT.

The chain combines TRBV18 with TRBJ2-7; tentative D call: TRBD1 (5 bases). V gave up 2 bases and J gave up 0 bases, with 17 bases separating them. Germline V gives CDR1 KGHSH, CDR2 LQKENI. The CDR3 is 17 amino acids. The DNA of the CDR3 is TGTGCCAGCTCACCAGGTACAAAGGGGATCAGCTCCTACGAGCAGTACTTC. This sequence encodes CASSPGTKGISSYEQYF.

The chain is built from TRBV18 and TRBJ2-2; tentatively, D is TRBD1 or TRBD2 (5 bases each). The ends were cut back, 3 bases at V and 4 bases at J, with 6 bases in the middle. Germline lookup yields CDR1 KGHSH and CDR2 LQKENI. This CDR3 spans 13 amino acids. Written as DNA, the CDR3 is TGTGCCAGCTCACCCGGGGCCACCGGGGAGCTGTTTTTT. It is translated as CASSPGATGELFF.

The chain couples TRBV27 to TRBJ2-1, with 7 bases identical to TRBD1. The V segment lost 8 bases and the J segment 10 bases; nucleotides outside the gene matches: 11. Per germline, CDR1 MNHEY and CDR2 SMNVEV (reference sequence). The CDR3 has 13 amino acids. The CDR3 bases are TGTGCCAGCTCGCGACAGGGTCGCCTAGAGCAGTTCTTC. It codes for CASSRQGRLEQFF.

This clone was found a few times. The CDR3 DNA sequence: TGTGCCAGCAGAAGTACCGGGACAGGGTTTGGCTACACCTTC. Encoded protein: CASRSTGTGFGYTF. This chain connects TRBV11-3 to TRBJ1-2; 9 bases agree with TRBD1. This CDR3 has 14 amino acids. J gave up 7 bases and V 6 bases, and 9 bases lay outside the gene matches. CDR1 SGHNT and CDR2 YENEEA come from the germline V gene.

The gene calls are TRBV9 and TRBJ1-5; no reliable D call. Trimming left V 3 bases short and J 5 bases short, with 12 bases between. The CDR3 runs to 14 residues. Germline V gene lookup returns CDR1 SGDLS and CDR2 YYNGEE. The DNA for the CDR3 is TGTGCCAGCAGCGCAGAACCGCCTTATCAGCCCCAGCATTTT. This sequence encodes CASSAEPPYQPQHF.

The chain is built from TRBV9 and TRBJ1-2; no clear D. From germline, CDR1 is SGDLS and CDR2 YYNGEE. The CDR3 covers 18 residues. The V end was cut by 3 bases, the J end by 9 bases, with 30 bases between. In DNA, the CDR3 is TGTGCCAGCAGCGACACAACCAAAATAGACTCTCCGTTCGATAGCTACACCTTC. Its translation is CASSDTTKIDSPFDSYTF.

This clone was found a few times. The gene calls are TRBV11-3 and TRBJ2-7; the D gene could be TRBD1 or TRBD2 (5 bases each). Germline values: CDR1 SGHNT, CDR2 YENEEA. The CDR3 totals 14 residues. Trimming removed 1 base from V and 3 bases from J, with 10 bases in between. CDR3 DNA: TGTGCCAGCAGCTTAGGAGGGGACCTCTACGAGCAGTACTTC. Residues: CASSLGGDLYEQYF.

The CDR3 loop is CSVQGAGIPGANVLTF. CDR3 bases: TGCAGCGTTCAGGGGGCTGGAATTCCCGGGGCCAACGTCCTGACTTTC. This chain connects TRBV29-1 to TRBJ2-6; 8 bases map to TRBD1. The CDR3 covers 16 residues. Trimming cost V 5 bases and J 4 bases; bases outside gene matches: 10. Germline loops: CDR1 SQVTM, CDR2 ANQGSEA. Filled out from reference TRBV29-1 and TRBJ2-6, the complete variable domain reads SAVISQKPSRDICQRGTSLTIQCQVDSQVTMMFWYRQQPGQSLTLIATANQGSEATYESGFVIDKFPISRPNLTFSTLTVSNMSPEDSSIYLCSVQGAGIPGANVLTFGAGSRLTVL.

V is TRBV5-1 and J is TRBJ2-3; 10 nucleotides match TRBD1. Germline V gene sequence: CDR1 SGHRS, CDR2 YFSETQ. The ends lost 3 bases at V and 8 bases at J; junction bases unmatched: 6. CDR3 length: 14 amino acids. CDR3 sequence reads: CASSSNRDRGTQYF. The CDR3 coding sequence is TGCGCCAGCAGCTCAAACCGGGACAGGGGTACGCAGTATTTT.

The chain has TRBV11-3 and TRBJ2-2; perhaps D is TRBD1 or TRBD2 (5 bases each). V gave up 2 bases and J gave up 4 bases, with 11 bases separating them. Germline assignment: CDR1 SGHNT and CDR2 YENEEA. The CDR3 totals 15 residues. This CDR3 is CASSLKAGTTGELFF. CDR3 DNA: TGTGCCAGCAGCTTAAAGGCAGGGACCACCGGGGAGCTGTTTTTT.

The genes are TRBV5-1 and TRBJ2-5; 7 bases fit TRBD1. The CDR3 runs 15 residues. CDR1 is SGHRS and CDR2 is YFSETQ in the germline V gene. The V segment lost 0 bases and the J segment 0 bases; nucleotides outside the gene matches: 2. CDR3 amino acids: CASSLVDRDQETQYF. CDR3 nucleotide sequence: TGCGCCAGCAGCTTGGTAGACAGGGACCAAGAGACCCAGTACTTC. Supplemented by reference TRBV5-1 and TRBJ2-5, the full variable domain reads KAGVTQTPRYLIKTRGQQVTLSCSPISGHRSVSWYQQTPGQGLQFLFEYFSETQRNKGNFPGRFSGRQFSNSRSEMNVSTLELGDSALYLCASSLVDRDQETQYFGPGTRLLVL.

This chain uses TRBV2 with TRBJ2-1; D is tentatively TRBD1 or TRBD2 (5 bases each). The V and J ends lost 7 bases and 4 bases respectively, with 14 bases between them. The CDR3 spans 14 residues. Germline loops: CDR1 SNHLY, CDR2 FYNNEI. CDR3 in DNA: TGTGCCAGCACCGGGACGCTGAATTACAATGAGCAGTTCTTC. Translated, it gives CASTGTLNYNEQFF. The whole variable domain, filled in from reference TRBV2 and TRBJ2-1, reads EPEVTQTPSHQVTQMGQEVILRCVPISNHLYFYWYRQILGQKVEFLVSFYNNEISEKSEIFDDQFSVERPDGSNFTLKIRSTKLEDSAMYFCASTGTLNYNEQFFGPGTRLTVL.

V gene TRBV19 combines with J gene TRBJ1-4, with unresolved D. This CDR3 is built from 13 residues. The V gene's germline CDR1 is LNHDA and CDR2 SQIVND (reference sequence). Trimming took 7 bases from V and 8 from J, leaving 14 bases between them. The chain's CDR3 is CASISGRYEKLFF. The CDR3 bases are TGTGCCAGTATCTCCGGGAGATACGAAAAACTGTTTTTT.

This clone has only a few counts. The chain combines TRBV19 with TRBJ1-3; TRBD1 is a possible D gene (6 bases). The CDR3 extends over 16 amino acids. V was trimmed by 9 bases and J by 0 bases, leaving 18 bases between them. Germline loops: CDR1 LNHDA, CDR2 SQIVND (reference sequence). CDR3 amino acids: CASSRTVYASGNTIYF. CDR3 DNA: TGTGCCAGCTCTAGGACAGTTTATGCCTCTGGAAACACCATATATTTT.

The chain joins TRBV7-5 to TRBJ2-1; TRBD2, the D gene given by the table, was not confirmed from the DNA. TRBV7-5 is recorded as a pseudogene. This CDR3 has 15 residues. The CDR3 spells CVRSLVGRGYNEQFF. The CDR3 DNA is TGTGTCAGAAGCTTAGTTGGGAGGGGCTACAATGAGCAGTTCTTC.

This chain links TRBV15 with TRBJ1-4; D is ambiguous. V lost 1 base, J lost 0 bases, and 6 bases lay in between. There are 15 residues in the CDR3. CDR1 is LNHNV and CDR2 is YYDKDF in the germline V gene (reference sequence). The CDR3 sequence is CATSRALATNEKLFF. CDR3 nucleotides: TGTGCCACCAGCAGAGCTCTCGCAACTAATGAAAAACTGTTTTTT.

By proportion, this clone is medium-sized. V is TRBV6-8 and J is TRBJ2-7; 10 nucleotides match TRBD1. After removal of 7 bases from V and 8 bases from J, the junction contained 17 bases not matched to a gene. Germline V gene sequence: CDR1 MNHGY, CDR2 SAAAGT. This CDR3 is 16 amino acids long. CDR3 bases: TGTGCCAGCAACACCCAGACCGGGACAGGGGTTTCTAAGCAGTACTTC. Translation gives CASNTQTGTGVSKQYF.

The genes are TRBV7-1 and TRBJ1-3; D is perhaps TRBD1 (5 bases). TRBV7-1 is flagged as an ORF with uncertain function. This CDR3 comprises 13 residues. Deletions cut 5 bases from V and 0 bases from J, with 5 bases between. This CDR3 is CASSGGSGNTIYF. The CDR3 DNA sequence: TGTGCCAGCAGCGGGGGCTCTGGAAACACCATATATTTT.